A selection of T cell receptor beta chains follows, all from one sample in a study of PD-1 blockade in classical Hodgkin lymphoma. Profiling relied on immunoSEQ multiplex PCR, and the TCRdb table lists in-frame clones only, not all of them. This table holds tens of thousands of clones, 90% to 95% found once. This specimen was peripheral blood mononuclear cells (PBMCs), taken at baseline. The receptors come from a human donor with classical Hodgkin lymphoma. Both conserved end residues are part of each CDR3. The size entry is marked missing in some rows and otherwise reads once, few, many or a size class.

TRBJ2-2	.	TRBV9	CASSVIGTGRTGELFF
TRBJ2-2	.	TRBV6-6	CASWVGGELFF
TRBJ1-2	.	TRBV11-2	CASSPSLTNYGYTF
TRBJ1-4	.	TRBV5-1	CARQYRELFF
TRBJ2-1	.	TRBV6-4	CASSDRAWGADYNEQFF
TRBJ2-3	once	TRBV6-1	CASSELGWSTDTQYF
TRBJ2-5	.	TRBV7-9	CASSLKGFEETQYF
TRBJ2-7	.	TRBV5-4	CASSSGLSYEQYF
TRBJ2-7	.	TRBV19	CASSPLTTSGGVYEQYF
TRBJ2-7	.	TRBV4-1	CASSQGGEAFSYEQYF